The 28 T cell receptor beta chains below were found in one sample sequenced in a study of regulatory T cells in long-lasting Graves disease. Described time point: newly diagnosed GD, antithyroid drugs for less than 3 months. From PBMCs, RNA was extracted and then used to make the TCR library. Researchers made TCR beta libraries by using iRepertoire HTBI primers and running Arm-PCR on CDR3 regions. MiXCR was run by TCRdb on the multiplex PCR reads, yielding one entry per CDR3 protein. Found here are 680,000 or so distinct CDR3 sequences, 16% of them singletons; the top ten hold around a sixth. This sample was shared with a second study, whose subject was T cells in Graves' hyperthyroidism and ophthalmopathy.

Source: peripheral blood mononuclear cells (PBMCs), taken at new diagnosis, from a patient treated with antithyroid drugs. The receptors shown here come from a woman aged 30 to 39 with Graves disease.

This clonotype was picked up many times. The chain couples TRBV24-1 to TRBJ2-1; TRBD1 aligns across 8 bases. The CDR3 covers 17 residues. Unmatched junction bases numbered 11, after V lost 2 bases and J lost 6 bases. Germline V gives CDR1 KGHDR, CDR2 SFDVKD. Here the CDR3 reads CATSDSDLRGRFNEQFF. CDR3 bases: TGTGCCACCAGTGATTCCGACCTCAGGGGGCGGTTCAATGAGCAGTTCTTC.

This rearrangement joins TRBV6-2 or TRBV6-3 to TRBJ2-5; 10 nucleotides match TRBD2. The CDR3 loop spans 16 amino acids. J gave up 6 bases and V 8 bases, and 15 bases lay outside the gene matches. From germline, CDR1 is MNHEY and CDR2 SVGEGT. CDR3 sequence: CASGSSASGSGKTQYF. The CDR3 bases are TGTGCCAGCGGTAGCTCGGCTAGCGGGAGTGGAAAGACCCAGTACTTC.

The J gene is TRBJ1-1, the V gene TRBV6-5; D call uncertain. The CDR3 runs to 15 residues. The germline V and J ends were trimmed by 0 bases and 7 bases, with 15 bases remaining between them. From germline, CDR1 is MNHEY and CDR2 SVGAGI. The CDR3 sequence: CASSYSPRGLSEAFF. The CDR3 DNA follows: TGTGCCAGCAGTTACTCGCCCAGAGGCTTAAGTGAAGCTTTCTTT.

This clonotype appeared many times. This chain connects TRBV12-3 or TRBV12-4 to TRBJ1-6; tentatively, D is TRBD1 (6 bases). The germline V and J ends were trimmed by 3 bases and 10 bases, with 10 bases remaining between them. The CDR3 totals 13 residues. CDR3 nucleotides: TGTGCCAGCAGTTTGTACAGGGCCTCACCCCTCCACTTT. Protein sequence: CASSLYRASPLHF.

In this sample, this clonotype turned up many times. V and J are TRBV2 and TRBJ2-2; 12 bases match TRBD2. V lost 4 bases, J lost 2 bases, and 11 bases stayed unmatched. From germline, CDR1 is SNHLY and CDR2 FYNNEI. CDR3 length equals 19 residues. CDR3 DNA sequence: TGTGCCAGCAGTGGGGCCGGGACTAGCGGGTGGTACAACACCGGGGAGCTGTTTTTT. It yields the protein CASSGAGTSGWYNTGELFF.

This clonotype has just a few counts. V and J are TRBV28 and TRBJ1-5, with no clear D. In germline, CDR1 is MDHEN, CDR2 SYDVKM. Trimming left V 2 bases short and J 6 bases short, with 14 bases between. The CDR3 is 15 residues long. For the CDR3, the DNA is TGTGCCAGCAGTTTAGGGTACTCGGAGGTTCAGCCCCAGCATTTT. Amino acids: CASSLGYSEVQPQHF.

This clonotype was counted many times. V usage is TRBV28 and J usage is TRBJ2-3; tentatively, D is TRBD1 (6 bases). With the DNA end fitting TRBJ2-7 better, the J assignment may be wrong. The CDR3 sequence is 16 residues long. Germline V lookup: CDR1 MDHEN, CDR2 SYDVKM. CDR3 region: CASSGAGAPRSYEQYF. CDR3 DNA: TGTGCCAGCAGCGGCGCAGGGGCTCCGAGATCCTACGAGCAGTACTTC.

This clonotype showed up many times. V usage is TRBV28 and J usage is TRBJ2-1, with 9 bases that match TRBD2. Germline lookup yields CDR1 MDHEN and CDR2 SYDVKM. The CDR3 is made up of 18 amino acids. Germline trimming cut 2 bases from V and 4 bases from J; bases unmatched to any gene: 12. CDR3 region: CASSLRVLAGKIYNEQFF. CDR3 DNA: TGTGCCAGCAGTTTAAGGGTTCTAGCGGGAAAGATTTACAATGAGCAGTTCTTC.

In its sample, this clonotype was seen a few times. The gene calls are TRBV6-5 and TRBJ2-3; D perhaps matches TRBD2 (6 bases). Trimming cost V 0 bases and J 2 bases, with 9 bases left between them. The CDR3 extends over 15 amino acids. CDR1 and CDR2 (germline): MNHEY, SVGAGI. The CDR3 DNA is TGTGCCAGCAGTTACTCCCTAGCGAACACAGATACGCAGTATTTT. As protein: CASSYSLANTDTQYF.

This clonotype was counted ten times or more. This rearrangement joins TRBV20-1 to TRBJ1-5, with D tentatively TRBD1 (5 bases). V lost 5 bases to trimming and J lost 7 bases, with 15 bases between them. The V gene's germline CDR1 is DFQATT and CDR2 SNEGSKA (reference sequence). The CDR3 sequence is 13 residues long. In DNA form, the CDR3 reads TGCAGTGCTCCCCGAGGGGTCGGACAGCCCCAGCATTTT. It is translated as CSAPRGVGQPQHF.

The chain couples TRBV7-9 to TRBJ2-7; the match to TRBD1 covers 9 bases. The CDR3 runs 16 residues. CDR1 is SEHNR and CDR2 is FQNEAQ in the germline V gene (reference sequence). V dropped 5 bases and J dropped 4; count of bases not matched to a gene: 12. In DNA, the CDR3 is TGTGCCAGCAGCCCCATTGGACAGGGGAAGTGGTACGAGCAGTACTTC. It is translated as CASSPIGQGKWYEQYF.

This clonotype was seen a few times. This rearrangement joins TRBV6-1 to TRBJ1-4, with a weak D call TRBD1 (6 bases). Germline lookup yields CDR1 MNHNS and CDR2 SASEGT. Between the trimmed V and J ends, which lost 3 bases and 11 bases, there was a span of 7 bases. The CDR3 loop spans 11 amino acids. The CDR3 nucleotides are TGTGCCAGCAGTGAGGGGGCCAAACTGTTTTTT. This gives the protein CASSEGAKLFF.

The sample holds many counts of this clonotype. V gene TRBV2 combines with J gene TRBJ1-1; no firm D call. The V gene lost 4 bases and the J gene lost 1 base, with 10 bases spanning the gap. The CDR3 consists of 14 residues. Per germline, CDR1 SNHLY and CDR2 FYNNEI. The CDR3 DNA sequence: TGTGCCAGCAGTGTAGAGTGGGGGAACACTGAAGCTTTCTTT. Amino acid sequence: CASSVEWGNTEAFF.

The rearrangement joins TRBV7-9 to TRBJ2-1; unclear D gene. This CDR3 spans 17 amino acids. Trimming removed 8 bases at V and 0 bases at J, with 20 bases between. Germline V lookup: CDR1 SEHNR, CDR2 FQNEAQ (reference sequence). The CDR3 DNA is TGTGCCAGCCCCCCGGGCCCTGTCAAAAGCTCCTACAATGAGCAGTTCTTC. It encodes CASPPGPVKSSYNEQFF.

In its sample, this clonotype was seen a few times. It may be a read error: a sequence one base away is much more abundant. The gene calls are TRBV6-1 and TRBJ2-7; D might be TRBD1 or TRBD2, each matching 5 bases. The CDR3 has 15 residues. In germline, CDR1 is MNHNS, CDR2 SASEGT. The CDR3 loop is CAGSRSSRGISEQYF. DNA of the CDR3: TGTGCCGGCAGTCGGAGTTCCCGGGGCATCTCCGAGCAGTACTTC.

There are many counts of this clonotype. As DNA, the CDR3 is TGTGCCAGCAGCCAAGATTGGTGGGATCAGCCCCAGCATTTT. It yields the protein CASSQDWWDQPQHF. This chain links TRBV3-1 with TRBJ1-5; D uncertain. Trimming took 0 bases from V and 5 from J, leaving 8 bases between them. The CDR3 contains 14 residues. Per the germline V gene, CDR1 is LGHDT and CDR2 is YNNKEL (reference sequence).

This clonotype has ten or more counts. This rearrangement joins TRBV6-2 or TRBV6-3 to TRBJ2-1, with D possibly being TRBD2 (6 bases). The germline gives CDR1 MNHEY, CDR2 SVGEGT. Trimming left V 2 bases short and J 5 bases short, with 13 bases between. This CDR3 is 15 amino acids long. CDR3 sequence: CASSYKGTGNNEQFF. The CDR3 DNA reads TGTGCCAGCAGTTACAAGGGGACTGGAAACAATGAGCAGTTCTTC.

This clonotype was seen repeatedly, ten times or more. The rearrangement links TRBV27 to TRBJ1-1; unclear D gene. The V end was cut by 3 bases, the J end by 1 base, with 9 bases between. The germline V gene encodes CDR1 MNHEY and CDR2 SMNVEV (reference sequence). The length of the CDR3 is 14 residues. The CDR3 DNA reads TGTGCCAGCAGTTTGTGGCAGCAGAACACTGAAGCTTTCTTT. This sequence encodes CASSLWQQNTEAFF.

This clonotype was seen at least ten times. The chain couples TRBV6-1 to TRBJ1-5; 7 bases match TRBD1. Germline values: CDR1 MNHNS, CDR2 SASEGT. The CDR3 sequence is 14 residues long. Trimming at V came to 7 bases and at J to 7 bases, leaving 10 bases not matched to a gene. CDR3 amino acids: CASNTGVSGQPQHF. CDR3 bases: TGTGCCAGCAACACAGGGGTTTCTGGGCAGCCCCAGCATTTT.

This clonotype is deemed medium-sized. The chain joins TRBV28 to TRBJ1-6; D not resolved. Germline V gene sequence: CDR1 MDHEN, CDR2 SYDVKM. This CDR3 spans 15 amino acids. Trimming removed 4 bases from V and 5 bases from J, with 12 bases in between. Here the CDR3 reads CASSYGGSNNSPLHF. The CDR3 DNA reads as TGTGCCAGCAGTTACGGTGGGAGTAATAATTCACCCCTCCACTTT.

In its sample, this clonotype was seen many times. This chain joins TRBV27 and TRBJ2-7; 12 bases are a match to TRBD1. Germline CDR1 and CDR2: MNHEY and SMNVEV (reference sequence). The ends lost 3 bases at V and 6 bases at J; junction bases unmatched: 6. The length of the CDR3 is 15 residues. CDR3 region: CASSFGTGGGGEQYF. Written as DNA, the CDR3 is TGTGCCAGCAGTTTCGGGACAGGGGGCGGGGGCGAGCAGTACTTC.

In its sample, this clonotype was seen a few times. The CDR3 DNA is TGTGCCACCAGCAGAGAAAAGGGTAGCTCCTACAATGAGCAGTTCTTC. Translation: CATSREKGSSYNEQFF. This sequence joins TRBV15 and TRBJ2-1; D remains unclear. The CDR3 totals 16 residues. V was cut by 0 bases and J by 0 bases, with 9 bases left in between. In germline, CDR1 is LNHNV, CDR2 YYDKDF (reference sequence).

The V call is TRBV18, the J call TRBJ2-3, with D perhaps matching TRBD2 (5 bases). Germline CDR1 is KGHSH and CDR2 is LQKENI. The CDR3 covers 17 residues. The germline V and J ends were trimmed by 3 bases and 1 base, with 17 bases remaining between them. CDR3 sequence reads: CASSPLWFGGGTDTQYF. The CDR3 nucleotides are TGTGCCAGCTCACCTCTATGGTTCGGAGGCGGCACAGATACGCAGTATTTT. The full variable domain, completed using reference TRBV18 and TRBJ2-3, is NAGVMQNPRHLVRRRGQEARLRCSPMKGHSHVYWYRQLPEEGLKFMVYLQKENIIDESGMPKERFSAEFPKEGPSILRIQQVVRGDSAAYFCASSPLWFGGGTDTQYFGPGTRLTVL.

This clonotype was observed a handful of times. The rearrangement links TRBV7-3 to TRBJ2-1; 7 bases match TRBD1. The last part of the DNA fits TRBJ2-5 better; the J call may be wrong. Germline V gene sequence: CDR1 SGHTA, CDR2 FQGTGA. This CDR3 has 12 amino acids. CDR3 amino acids: CASSSNRGTQYF. The CDR3 bases are TGTGCCAGCAGCTCAAACAGGGGGACCCAGTACTTC.

This clonotype has at least ten counts. The genes are TRBV2 and TRBJ1-1; D is unresolved. This CDR3 is built from 15 residues. Germline V gene lookup returns CDR1 SNHLY and CDR2 FYNNEI. V lost 5 bases and J lost 4, with 17 bases in between. CDR3 nucleotides: TGTGCCAGCAGTACCCAGGACGGGAGAGGCACTGAAGCTTTCTTT. The encoded protein is CASSTQDGRGTEAFF.

As for this clonotype: One junction end disagrees with the germline gene, perhaps due to a read error. The chain combines TRBV15 with TRBJ2-7, with unresolved D. CDR1 is LNHNV and CDR2 is YYDKDF in the germline V gene (reference sequence). This CDR3 contains 12 residues. The CDR3 DNA sequence: TGTGCCACCAGCAGAGAGGGATACGGGCAGTACTTC. Its translation: CATSREGYGQYF. Looking up the rest from reference TRBV15 and TRBJ2-7 gives the full variable domain: DAMVIQNPRYQVTQFGKPVTLSCSQTLNHNVMYWYQQKSSQAPKLLFHYYDKDFNNEADTPDNFQSRRPNTSFCFLDIRSPGLGDTAMYLCATSREGYGQYFGPGTRLTVT.

This clonotype was detected ten times or more. V usage is TRBV28 and J usage is TRBJ1-1; D is uncertain. Looked up from germline, CDR1 is MDHEN and CDR2 is SYDVKM. V shed 6 bases and J shed 0 bases, with 14 bases lying between them. There are 15 residues in the CDR3. The CDR3 DNA follows: TGTGCCAGCAGCGAACCGCGGACGATGAACACTGAAGCTTTCTTT. Translating gives CASSEPRTMNTEAFF.

The table lists this clonotype with many counts. This rearrangement joins TRBV2 to TRBJ2-7; 10 nucleotides line up with TRBD2. The CDR3 totals 14 residues. From germline, CDR1 is SNHLY and CDR2 FYNNEI. V trimming: 6 bases; J trimming: 7 bases; junction bases outside the gene matches: 9. CDR3 loop: CASRLAGGTREQYF. In DNA, the CDR3 is TGTGCCAGCAGGTTAGCGGGAGGCACCAGGGAGCAGTACTTC.